This entry is about one T cell receptor beta chain. The source of the sample is a study of cytomegalovirus exposure and HLA in healthy donors. This PCR relied on a set of 60 Vbeta primers and 13 Jbeta primers. Authors' analysis steps: A follow-up analysis tallied 86 million or so unique TCR beta chains, roughly 9.9 million shared. Measured with immunoSEQ multiplex PCR; TCRdb has only the in-frame clones, and not every one. The D gene and trimming were derived from the DNA, and the V and J assignments and clone size from that table. The data contain 150,000 to 200,000 clones, 80% to 90% of them singletons. V lost 6 bases, J lost 4 bases, and 10 bases lay in between. The CDR3 spans 13 residues. Germline CDR1 is KGHSH and CDR2 is LQKENI.

The sequence was collected from a man aged 18 to 30 in good health and CMV-seropositive. The J gene is TRBJ1-5, the V gene TRBV18; D is perhaps TRBD1 (5 bases). Input material: PBMCs. The CDR3 DNA reads TGTGCCAGCTCCCCGGGGGTTAATCAGCCCCAGCATTTT. This gives the protein CASSPGVNQPQHF.